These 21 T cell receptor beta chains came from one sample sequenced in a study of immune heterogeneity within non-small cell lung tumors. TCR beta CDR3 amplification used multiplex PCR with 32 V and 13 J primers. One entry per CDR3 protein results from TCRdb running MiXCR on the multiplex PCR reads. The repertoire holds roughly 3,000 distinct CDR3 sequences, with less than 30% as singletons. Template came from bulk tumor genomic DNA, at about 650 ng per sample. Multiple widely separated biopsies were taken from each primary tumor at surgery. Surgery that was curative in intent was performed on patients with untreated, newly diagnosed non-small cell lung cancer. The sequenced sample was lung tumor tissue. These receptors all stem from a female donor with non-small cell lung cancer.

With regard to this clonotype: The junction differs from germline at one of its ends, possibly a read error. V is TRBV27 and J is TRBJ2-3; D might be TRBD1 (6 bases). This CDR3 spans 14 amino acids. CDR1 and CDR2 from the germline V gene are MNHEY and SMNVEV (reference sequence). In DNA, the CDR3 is TGTGCCAGCAGTTTCACAGGGAGCACATATACGCAGTATTTT. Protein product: CASSFTGSTYTQYF.

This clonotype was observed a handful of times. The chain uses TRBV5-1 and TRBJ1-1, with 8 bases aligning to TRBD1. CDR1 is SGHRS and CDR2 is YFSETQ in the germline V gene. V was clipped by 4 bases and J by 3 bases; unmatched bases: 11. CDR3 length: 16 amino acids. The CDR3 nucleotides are TGCGCCAGCAGCCCTGCCGGGACAGGAAGGGACACTGAAGCTTTCTTT. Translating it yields CASSPAGTGRDTEAFF.

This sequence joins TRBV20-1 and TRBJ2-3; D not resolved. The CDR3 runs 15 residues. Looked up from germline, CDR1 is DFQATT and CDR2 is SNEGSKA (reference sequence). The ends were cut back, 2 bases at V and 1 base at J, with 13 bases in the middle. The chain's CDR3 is CSARSPIGGTDTQYF. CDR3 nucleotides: TGCAGTGCTAGAAGCCCCATAGGTGGCACAGATACGCAGTATTTT.

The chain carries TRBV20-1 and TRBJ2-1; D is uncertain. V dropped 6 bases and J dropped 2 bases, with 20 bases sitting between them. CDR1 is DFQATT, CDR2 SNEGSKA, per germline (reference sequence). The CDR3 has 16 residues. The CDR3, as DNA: TGCAGTGCGCCAATCCGGACGGCAAACGCCTACAATGAGCAGTTCTTC. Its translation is CSAPIRTANAYNEQFF.

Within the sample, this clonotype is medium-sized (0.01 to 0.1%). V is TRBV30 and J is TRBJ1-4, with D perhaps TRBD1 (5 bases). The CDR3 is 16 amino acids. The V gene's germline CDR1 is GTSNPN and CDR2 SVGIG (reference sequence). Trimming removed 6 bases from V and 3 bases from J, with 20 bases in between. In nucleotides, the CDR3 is TGTGCCTGCACCCTTAGGCAGGGCGAGGCTAATGAAAAACTGTTTTTT. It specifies CACTLRQGEANEKLFF.

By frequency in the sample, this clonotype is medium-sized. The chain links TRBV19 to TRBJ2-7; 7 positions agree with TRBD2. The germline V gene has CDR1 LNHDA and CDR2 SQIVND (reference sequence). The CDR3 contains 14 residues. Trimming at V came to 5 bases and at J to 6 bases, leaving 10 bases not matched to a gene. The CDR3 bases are TGTGCCAGTAGTCATCCAAGCGGGATGAGCGAGCAGTACTTC. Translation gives CASSHPSGMSEQYF.

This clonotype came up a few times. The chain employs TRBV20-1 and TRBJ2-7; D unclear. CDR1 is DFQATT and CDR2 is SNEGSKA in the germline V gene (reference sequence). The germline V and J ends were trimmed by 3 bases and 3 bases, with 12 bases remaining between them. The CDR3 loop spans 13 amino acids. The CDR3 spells CSASIELGYEQYF. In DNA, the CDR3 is TGCAGTGCTAGTATCGAGCTGGGCTACGAGCAGTACTTC.

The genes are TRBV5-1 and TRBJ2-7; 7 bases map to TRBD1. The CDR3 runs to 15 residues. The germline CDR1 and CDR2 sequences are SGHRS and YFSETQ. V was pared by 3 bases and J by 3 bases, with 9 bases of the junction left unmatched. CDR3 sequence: CASSSPGQSFYEQYF. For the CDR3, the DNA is TGCGCCAGCAGCTCACCGGGACAGTCCTTCTACGAGCAGTACTTC.

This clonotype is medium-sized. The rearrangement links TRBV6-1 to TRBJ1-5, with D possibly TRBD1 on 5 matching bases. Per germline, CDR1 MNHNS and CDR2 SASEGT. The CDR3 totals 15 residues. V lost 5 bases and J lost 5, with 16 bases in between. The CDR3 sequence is CASSYSGQGDQPQHF. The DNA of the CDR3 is TGTGCCAGCAGTTATTCGGGGCAGGGCGATCAGCCCCAGCATTTT.

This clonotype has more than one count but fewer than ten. The CDR3 is CASSYQGGGINEQFF. CDR3 nucleotide sequence: TGTGCCAGCAGTTACCAGGGGGGAGGGATCAATGAGCAGTTCTTC. The gene calls are TRBV6-1 and TRBJ2-1, with D possibly called TRBD1 or TRBD2 (7 bases each). The V end lost 5 bases, the J end lost 6 bases, and 17 bases lay between the germline ends. The CDR3 covers 15 residues. CDR1 is MNHNS and CDR2 is SASEGT in the germline V gene.

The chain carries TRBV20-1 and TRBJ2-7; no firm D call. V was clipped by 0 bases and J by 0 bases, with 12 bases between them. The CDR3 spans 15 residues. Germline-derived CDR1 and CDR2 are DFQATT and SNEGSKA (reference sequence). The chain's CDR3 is CSARDPGTSSYEQYF. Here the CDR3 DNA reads TGCAGTGCTAGAGATCCGGGTACGAGCTCCTACGAGCAGTACTTC.

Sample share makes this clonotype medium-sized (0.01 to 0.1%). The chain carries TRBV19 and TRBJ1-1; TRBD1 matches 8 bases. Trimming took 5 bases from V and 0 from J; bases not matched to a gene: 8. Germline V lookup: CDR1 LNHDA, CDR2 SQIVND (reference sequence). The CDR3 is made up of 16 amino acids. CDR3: CASSYGQGALNTEAFF. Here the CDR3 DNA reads TGTGCCAGTAGTTATGGACAGGGAGCTCTGAACACTGAAGCTTTCTTT.

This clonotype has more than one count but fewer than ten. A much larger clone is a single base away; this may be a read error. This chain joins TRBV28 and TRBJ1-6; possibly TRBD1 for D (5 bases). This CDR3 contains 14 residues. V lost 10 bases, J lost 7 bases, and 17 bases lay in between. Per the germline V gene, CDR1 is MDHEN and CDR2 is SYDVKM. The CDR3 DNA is TGTGCCATCACCATGGGGCTCCCAAATTCACCCCTCCACTTT. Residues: CAITMGLPNSPLHF.

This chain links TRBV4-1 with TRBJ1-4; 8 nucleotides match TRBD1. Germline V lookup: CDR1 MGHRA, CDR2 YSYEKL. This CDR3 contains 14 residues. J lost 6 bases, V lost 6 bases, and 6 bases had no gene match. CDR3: CASSGRTGHEKLFF. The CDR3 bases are TGCGCCAGCAGTGGGCGGACAGGGCATGAAAAACTGTTTTTT.

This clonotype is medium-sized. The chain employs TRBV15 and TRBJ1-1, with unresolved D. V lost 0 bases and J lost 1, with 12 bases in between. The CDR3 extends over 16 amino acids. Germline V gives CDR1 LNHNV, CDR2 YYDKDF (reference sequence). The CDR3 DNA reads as TGTGCCACCAGCAGAGATCCCGGGGAGGAGAACACTGAAGCTTTCTTT. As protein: CATSRDPGEENTEAFF.

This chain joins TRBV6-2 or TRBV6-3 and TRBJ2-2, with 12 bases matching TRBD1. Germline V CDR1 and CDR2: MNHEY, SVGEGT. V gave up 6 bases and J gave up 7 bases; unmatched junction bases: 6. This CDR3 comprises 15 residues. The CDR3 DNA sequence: TGTGCCAGCAGCACGGGGACAGGGGGCTTCGGGGAGCTGTTTTTT. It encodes CASSTGTGGFGELFF.

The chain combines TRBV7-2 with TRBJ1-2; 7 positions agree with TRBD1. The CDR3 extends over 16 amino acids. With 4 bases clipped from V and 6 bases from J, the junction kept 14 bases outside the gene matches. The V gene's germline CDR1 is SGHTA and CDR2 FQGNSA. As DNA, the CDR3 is TGTGCCAGCAGCTCCCGGGGAGTCAGGGGGACGCATGGCTACACCTTC. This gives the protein CASSSRGVRGTHGYTF. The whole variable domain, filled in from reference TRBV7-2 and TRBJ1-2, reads GAGVSQSPSNKVTEKGKDVELRCDPISGHTALYWYRQSLGQGLEFLIYFQGNSAPDKSGLPSDRFSAERTGGSVSTLTIQRTQQEDSAVYLCASSSRGVRGTHGYTFGSGTRLTVV.

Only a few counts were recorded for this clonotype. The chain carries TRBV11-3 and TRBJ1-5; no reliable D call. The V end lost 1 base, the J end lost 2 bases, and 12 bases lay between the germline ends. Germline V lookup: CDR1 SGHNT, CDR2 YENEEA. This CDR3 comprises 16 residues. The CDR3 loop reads CASSLVGVLGNQPQHF. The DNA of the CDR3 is TGTGCCAGCAGCTTAGTTGGGGTATTGGGCAATCAGCCCCAGCATTTT.

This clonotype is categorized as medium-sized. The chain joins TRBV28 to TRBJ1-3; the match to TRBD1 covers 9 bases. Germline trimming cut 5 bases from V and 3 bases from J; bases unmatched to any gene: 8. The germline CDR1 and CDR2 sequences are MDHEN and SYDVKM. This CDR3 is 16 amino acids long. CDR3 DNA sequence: TGTGCCAGCAGTACAATCACAGGGGGCGATGGAAACACCATATATTTT. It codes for CASSTITGGDGNTIYF.

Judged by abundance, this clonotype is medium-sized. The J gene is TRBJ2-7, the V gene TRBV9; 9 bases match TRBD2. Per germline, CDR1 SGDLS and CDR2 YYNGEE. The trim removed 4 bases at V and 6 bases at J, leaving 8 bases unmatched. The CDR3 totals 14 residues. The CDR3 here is CASSPLAGVPEQYF. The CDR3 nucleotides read TGTGCCAGCAGCCCCTTAGCGGGAGTCCCCGAGCAGTACTTC. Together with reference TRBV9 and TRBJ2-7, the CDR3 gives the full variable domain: DSGVTQTPKHLITATGQRVTLRCSPRSGDLSVYWYQQSLDQGLQFLIQYYNGEERAKGNILERFSAQQFPDLHSELNLSSLELGDSALYFCASSPLAGVPEQYFGPGTRLTVT.

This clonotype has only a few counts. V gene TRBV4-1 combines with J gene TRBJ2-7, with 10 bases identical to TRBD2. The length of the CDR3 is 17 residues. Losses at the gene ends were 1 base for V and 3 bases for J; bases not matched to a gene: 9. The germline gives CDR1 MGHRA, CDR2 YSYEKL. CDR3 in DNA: TGCGCCAGCAGCCAAGCCTCGGGAGCGGGAGGGAGCTACGAGCAGTACTTC. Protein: CASSQASGAGGSYEQYF.